The rows below give T cell receptor beta chains drawn from one sample of a study of OX40 agonist ivuxolimab in advanced cancers. Data came from immunoSEQ multiplex PCR; TCRdb stores just in-frame clones and leaves some out. This sample has some 54,000 clones; less than 90% occur once, and the top ten carry approximately 7%. The sequences come from CD4+ or CD8+ T cells sorted from blood, collected in a trial of the OX40 agonist ivuxolimab. These receptors were obtained from an adult with an advanced solid tumor such as melanoma, head and neck, liver or kidney cancer. CDR3s include the opening cysteine and the closing phenylalanine or tryptophan. A D gene is named only where the DNA matches it firmly. Clone size is not always given. Where it is, it says once, few, many or a class for expanded clones.

>TRBJ1-4|.|.|TRBV5-8
CASSFGPRIEKLFF
TGTGCCAGCAGCTTCGGGCCTAGGATTGAAAAACTGTTTTTT
>TRBJ1-6|.|.|TRBV6-1
CASSELVRGNSPLHF
TGTGCCAGCAGTGAATTGGTTAGAGGTAATTCACCCCTCCACTTT
>TRBJ2-2|TRBD1|.|TRBV11-2
CASSFGTVNTGELFF
TGTGCCAGCAGCTTCGGGACAGTCAACACCGGGGAGCTGTTTTTT
>TRBJ2-7|TRBD2|.|TRBV18
CASSPTGLTYEQYF
TGTGCCAGCTCACCAACGGGACTAACCTACGAGCAGTACTTC
>TRBJ1-5|.|.|TRBV30
CAWDQGSNQPQHF
TGTGCCTGGGATCAGGGGAGCAATCAGCCCCAGCATTTT
>TRBJ2-6|TRBD1|.|TRBV2
CASSTQGGGANVLTF
TGTGCCAGCAGTACACAGGGGGGCGGGGCCAACGTCCTGACTTTC
>TRBJ2-3|TRBD2|.|TRBV5-5
CASSLVLAGYSDTQYF
TGTGCCAGCAGCTTGGTCTTAGCGGGGTATTCAGATACGCAGTATTTT
>TRBJ2-6|.|few|TRBV7-9
CARAYVGGAELGANVLTF
TGTGCCAGGGCTTACGTTGGGGGAGCCGAACTTGGGGCCAACGTCCTGACTTTC
>TRBJ2-2|.|.|TRBV6-6
CASSWEGGRGTGELFF
TGTGCCAGCAGTTGGGAGGGGGGCCGCGGCACCGGGGAGCTGTTTTTT
>TRBJ2-3|TRBD1|.|TRBV28
CASRGIGTGQDTQYF
TGTGCCAGCAGGGGAATCGGGACAGGACAAGATACGCAGTATTTT
>TRBJ1-5|.|.|TRBV7-8
CASRRGEQPQHF
TGTGCCAGCAGGAGGGGCGAACAGCCCCAGCATTTT
>TRBJ2-7|.|.|TRBV5-1
CASSFPRAYEQYF
TGCGCCAGCAGTTTTCCACGTGCCTACGAGCAGTACTTC
>TRBJ1-1|.|few|TRBV11-2
CASSFGPQTAGQNTEAFF
TGTGCCAGCAGCTTTGGCCCCCAGACCGCGGGGCAGAACACTGAAGCTTTCTTT
>TRBJ1-4|.|few|TRBV11-2
CASSLTGGNEKLFF
TGTGCCAGCAGCCTCACTGGGGGCAATGAAAAACTGTTTTTT
>TRBJ1-1|.|.|TRBV7-3
CASSLSGNTEAFF
TGTGCCAGCAGCTTATCCGGGAACACTGAAGCTTTCTTT
>TRBJ1-4|.|once|TRBV5-1
CASSPGWTNEKLFF
TGCGCCAGCAGCCCGGGGTGGACTAATGAAAAACTGTTTTTT
>TRBJ1-1|TRBD1|.|TRBV5-3
CASSRPGQGNTEAFF
TGTGCCAGCAGCAGACCGGGACAGGGAAACACTGAAGCTTTCTTT
>TRBJ2-1|TRBD1|.|TRBV10-3
CAISENTGGLDEQFF
TGTGCCATCAGTGAAAACACAGGGGGTTTAGATGAGCAGTTCTTC
>TRBJ2-3|.|.|TRBV7-2
CASSLASPRGRARSDTQYF
TGTGCCAGCAGCTTAGCGAGTCCGCGGGGGCGCGCCCGGTCGGATACGCAGTATTTT
>TRBJ2-7|.|.|TRBV5-1
CASRLQDSYEQYF
TGCGCCAGCAGATTACAGGATTCCTACGAGCAGTACTTC
>TRBJ1-3|.|few|TRBV10-2
CASSATGGIISGNTIYF
TGCGCCAGCAGTGCGACGGGGGGCATTATCTCTGGAAACACCATATATTTT
>TRBJ1-6|.|.|TRBV15
CATTRGRGLGSPLHF
TGTGCCACCACCCGAGGGAGGGGTCTCGGCTCACCCCTCCACTTT
>TRBJ1-3|TRBD1|.|TRBV7-7
CASSEQGAGNTIYF
TGTGCCAGCAGCGAACAGGGGGCGGGAAACACCATATATTTT
>TRBJ1-1|.|.|TRBV2
CASSELRQNTEAFF
TGTGCCAGCAGTGAACTTCGACAGAACACTGAAGCTTTCTTT
>TRBJ1-2|.|few|TRBV30
CAWSRNTDGYTF
TGTGCCTGGAGCAGAAACACGGATGGCTACACCTTC
>TRBJ2-1|TRBD2|.|TRBV2
CASAQTSGGNHYNEQFF
TGTGCCAGCGCACAAACTAGCGGGGGGAATCACTACAATGAGCAGTTCTTC
>TRBJ1-5|.|once|TRBV14
CASSFRVVRGYQPQHF
TGTGCCAGCAGCTTTCGGGTTGTCAGGGGTTATCAGCCCCAGCATTTT
>TRBJ1-2|.|.|TRBV19
CASSIREANYGYTF
TGTGCCAGTAGTATAAGGGAGGCTAACTATGGCTACACCTTC
>TRBJ1-2|.|.|TRBV12-5
CASGLGRVYNNGFAF
TGTGCTAGTGGTTTGGGGAGGGTATACAACAATGGCTTTGCCTTC